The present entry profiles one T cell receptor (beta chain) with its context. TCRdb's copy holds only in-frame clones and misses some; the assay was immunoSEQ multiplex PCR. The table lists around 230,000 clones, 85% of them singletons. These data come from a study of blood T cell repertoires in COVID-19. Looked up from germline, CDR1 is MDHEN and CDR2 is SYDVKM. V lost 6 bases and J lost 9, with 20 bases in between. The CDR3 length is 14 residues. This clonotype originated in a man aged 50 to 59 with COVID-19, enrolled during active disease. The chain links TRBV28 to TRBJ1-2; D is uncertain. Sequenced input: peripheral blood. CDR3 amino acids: CASSSPGGWRSYTF. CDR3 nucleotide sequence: TGTGCCAGCAGCTCCCCCGGCGGGTGGCGAAGCTACACCTTC.